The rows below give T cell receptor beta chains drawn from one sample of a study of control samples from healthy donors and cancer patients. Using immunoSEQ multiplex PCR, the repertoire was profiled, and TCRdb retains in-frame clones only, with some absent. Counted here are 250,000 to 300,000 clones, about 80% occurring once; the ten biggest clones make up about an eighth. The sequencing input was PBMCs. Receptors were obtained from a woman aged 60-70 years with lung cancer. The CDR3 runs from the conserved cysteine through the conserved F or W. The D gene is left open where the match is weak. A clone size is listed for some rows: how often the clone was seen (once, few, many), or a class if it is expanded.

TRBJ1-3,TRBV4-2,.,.,CASSQDESQGYTIYF,TGTGCCAGCAGCCAAGATGAGTCGCAGGGATACACCATATATTTT
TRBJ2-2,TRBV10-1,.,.,CASSARDRTTGELFF,TGCGCCAGCAGTGCCCGGGACCGGACGACCGGGGAGCTGTTTTTT
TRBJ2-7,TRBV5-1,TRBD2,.,CPTSLVKLAGGLGEQYF,TGCCCCACCAGCTTGGTCAAACTCGCGGGGGGCTTGGGGGAGCAGTACTTC
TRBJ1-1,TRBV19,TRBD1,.,CASTPGGDTEAFF,TGTGCCAGTACCCCAGGGGGGGACACTGAAGCTTTCTTT
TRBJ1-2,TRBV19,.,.,CASSIAFLMGYTF,TGTGCCAGTAGTATCGCTTTTCTTATGGGGTACACCTTC
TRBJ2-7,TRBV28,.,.,CASSFQGEGYEQYF,TGTGCCAGCAGTTTCCAGGGGGAGGGCTACGAGCAGTACTTC
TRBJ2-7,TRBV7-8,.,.,CASSLDREGEQYF,TGTGCCAGCAGCTTAGATCGGGAAGGGGAGCAGTACTTC
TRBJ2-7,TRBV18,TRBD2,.,CASSLAGTSYEQYF,TGTGCCAGCTCCCTAGCGGGTACCTCCTACGAGCAGTACTTC
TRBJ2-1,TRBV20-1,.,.,CSARDPAARFF,TGCAGTGCTAGAGATCCAGCGGCCCGGTTCTTC
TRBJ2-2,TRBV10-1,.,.,CASSESTVTGELFF,TGCGCCAGCAGTGAGTCGACGGTAACGGGGGAGCTGTTTTTT
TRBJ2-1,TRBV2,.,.,CASSGDSYNEQFF,TGTGCCAGCAGTGGTGACAGCTACAATGAGCAGTTCTTC
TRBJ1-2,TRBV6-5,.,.,CASSSQRVGYTF,TGTGCCAGCAGTTCACAACGTGTGGGCTACACCTTC
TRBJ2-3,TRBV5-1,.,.,CASSVDLPEDTQYF,TGCGCCAGCAGCGTGGACCTCCCAGAGGATACGCAGTATTTT
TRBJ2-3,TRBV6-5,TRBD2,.,CASRLGAGGTDTQYF,TGTGCCAGCAGGTTGGGAGCGGGGGGCACAGATACGCAGTATTTT
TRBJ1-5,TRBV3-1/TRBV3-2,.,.,CASSKMGEPQHF,TGTGCCAGCAGCAAGATGGGGGAGCCCCAGCATTTT
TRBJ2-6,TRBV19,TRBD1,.,CASSIGTGYSGANVLTF,TGTGCCAGTAGTATAGGGACAGGGTACTCCGGGGCCAACGTCCTGACTTTC
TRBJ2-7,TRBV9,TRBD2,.,CASSPGTSGGALGEQYF,TGTGCCAGCAGCCCGGGGACTAGCGGGGGGGCCCTAGGCGAGCAGTACTTC
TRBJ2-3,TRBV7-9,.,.,CASSLSPQHPHWYF,TGTGCCAGCAGCTTATCCCCCCAACATCCCCACTGGTATTTT
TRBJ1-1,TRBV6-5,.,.,CASKRGNTEAFF,TGTGCCAGCAAAAGGGGGAACACTGAAGCTTTCTTT
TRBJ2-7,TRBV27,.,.,CASSLGDYEQYF,TGTGCCAGCAGTTTAGGGGATTACGAGCAGTACTTC
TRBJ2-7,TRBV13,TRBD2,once,CASSPPGLAGYEQYF,TGTGCCAGCAGCCCCCCCGGACTAGCGGGCTACGAGCAGTACTTC
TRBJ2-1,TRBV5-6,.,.,CASSSDGASSYNEQFF,TGTGCCAGCAGTTCGGACGGAGCTAGCTCCTACAATGAGCAGTTCTTC
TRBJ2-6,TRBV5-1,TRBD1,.,CASSPGQGGSGANVLTF,TGCGCCAGCAGCCCAGGACAGGGGGGGTCTGGGGCCAACGTCCTGACTTTC
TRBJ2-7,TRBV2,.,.,CASIFGGISYEQYF,TGTGCCAGCATTTTTGGGGGCATATCCTACGAGCAGTACTTC
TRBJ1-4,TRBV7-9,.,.,CASSLGADNYEKLFF,TGTGCCAGCAGCTTAGGGGCAGACAATTATGAAAAACTGTTTTTT
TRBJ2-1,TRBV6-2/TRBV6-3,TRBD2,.,CASSRLAGGYNEQFF,TGTGCCAGCAGTAGACTAGCGGGAGGGTATAATGAGCAGTTCTTC
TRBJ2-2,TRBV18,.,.,CASSPRTDTGELFF,TGTGCCAGCTCACCACGGACGGATACCGGGGAGCTGTTTTTT
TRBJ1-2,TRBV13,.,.,CASSQGPKNYGYTF,TGTGCCAGCAGCCAGGGCCCCAAGAACTATGGCTACACCTTC
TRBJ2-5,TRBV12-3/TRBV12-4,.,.,CASSKTRETQYF,TGTGCCAGCAGTAAGACGAGGGAGACCCAGTACTTC
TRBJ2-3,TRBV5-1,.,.,CASTRTVTDTQYF,TGCGCCAGCACCCGGACAGTCACAGATACGCAGTATTTT
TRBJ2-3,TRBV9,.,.,CASSFSSSGDTQYF,TGTGCCAGCAGCTTTTCTTCTTCGGGAGATACGCAGTATTTT
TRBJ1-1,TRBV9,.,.,CASSVVGIHTEAFF,TGTGCCAGCAGCGTAGTGGGGATACACACTGAAGCTTTCTTT
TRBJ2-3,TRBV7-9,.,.,CASSGTVSLPPDTQYF,TGTGCCAGCAGCGGGACTGTGTCCTTGCCCCCAGATACGCAGTATTTT
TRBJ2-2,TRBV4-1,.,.,CASSQNRVNIPLTNTGELFF,TGCGCCAGCAGCCAAAACAGGGTGAATATCCCTCTGACGAACACCGGGGAGCTGTTTTTT
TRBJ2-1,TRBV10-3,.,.,CAISEVSIKPHEQFF,TGTGCCATCAGTGAAGTATCGATCAAACCCCATGAGCAGTTCTTC
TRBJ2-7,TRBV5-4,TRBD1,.,CASRWDRGSSYEQYF,TGTGCCAGCAGATGGGACAGGGGAAGCTCCTACGAGCAGTACTTC
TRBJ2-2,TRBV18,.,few,CANRAEANTGELFF,TGTGCCAACCGGGCGGAAGCGAACACCGGGGAGCTGTTTTTT
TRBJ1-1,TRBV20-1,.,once,CSAGMNTEAFF,TGCAGTGCTGGAATGAACACTGAAGCTTTCTTT
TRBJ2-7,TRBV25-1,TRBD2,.,CASSGSGRVGEQYF,TGTGCCAGCAGTGGTAGCGGGAGGGTCGGCGAGCAGTACTTC
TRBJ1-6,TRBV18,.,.,CASSETGSRSPLHF,TGTGCCAGCTCGGAAACAGGGAGTCGTTCACCCCTCCACTTT
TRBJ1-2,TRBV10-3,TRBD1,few,CATGTAADYGYTF,TGTGCCACAGGGACAGCTGCCGACTATGGCTACACCTTC
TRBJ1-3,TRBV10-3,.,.,CAMAREVAGNTIYF,TGTGCCATGGCAAGGGAAGTAGCGGGAAACACCATATATTTT
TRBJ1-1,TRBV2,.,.,CASIRTVNTEAFF,TGTGCCAGCATTCGGACGGTCAATACTGAAGCTTTCTTT